The clone carrying this T cell receptor (beta chain) was seen just once. Its antigen is as yet unknown. The entry originates in a study of early stage breast cancer tumors. Study information: Each sample averaged approximately 10-fold read coverage.

Here immunoSEQ multiplex PCR was the method, and the copy in TCRdb shows in-frame clones only, minus some. The data hold more than 55,000 clones, with 60% to 85% observed a single time. The CDR3 consists of 17 residues. Looked up from germline, CDR1 is SGHAT and CDR2 is FQDESV (reference sequence). The V and J ends lost 9 bases and 0 bases respectively, with 22 bases between them. Whole-study findings and limits: Compared with adjacent normal breast, tumors showed about 2.5-fold denser, more clonal T cells. Commonly generated sequences made up most enriched TCRB sequences shared between patients.

The sample was blood. The genes are TRBV11-1 and TRBJ2-3, with D possibly matching TRBD2 (5 bases). The clonotype comes from a person aged 25 to 39 with breast cancer. CDR3 nucleotides: TGTGCCAGACGCACCACTTCTAGCATACGTAGCACAGATACGCAGTATTTT. It codes for CARRTTSSIRSTDTQYF.